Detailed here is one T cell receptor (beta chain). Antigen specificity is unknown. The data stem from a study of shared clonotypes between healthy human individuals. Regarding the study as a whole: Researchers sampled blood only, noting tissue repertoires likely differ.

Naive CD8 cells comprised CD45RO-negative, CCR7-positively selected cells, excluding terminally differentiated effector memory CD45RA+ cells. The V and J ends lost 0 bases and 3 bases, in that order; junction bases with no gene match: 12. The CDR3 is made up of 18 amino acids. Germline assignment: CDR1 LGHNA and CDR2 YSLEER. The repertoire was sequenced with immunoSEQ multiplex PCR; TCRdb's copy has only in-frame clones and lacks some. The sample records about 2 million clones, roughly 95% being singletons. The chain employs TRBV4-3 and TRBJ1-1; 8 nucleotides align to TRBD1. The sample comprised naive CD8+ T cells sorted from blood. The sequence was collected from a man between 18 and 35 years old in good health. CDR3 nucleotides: TGCGCCAGCAGCCAAGATCCCGCAGGGGGCATGGTGGACACTGAAGCTTTCTTT. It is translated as CASSQDPAGGMVDTEAFF.